This entry is about one T cell receptor beta chain. The antigen is not known. These data come from a study of monozygotic twins with inflammatory bowel disease. Germline loops: CDR1 SGHTA, CDR2 FQGNSA. The CDR3 loop spans 12 amino acids. The draw for each donor consisted of a single 2.5 ml blood sample. Each CDR3 protein gets one entry in TCRdb, which reprocessed the 5' RACE reads and gives no DNA. Its listing shows a few hundred thousand distinct CDR3 sequences. Findings and limits, study-wide: Cells of different T cell subtypes could not be told apart.

This clonotype originated in a human donor with ulcerative colitis or Crohn's disease, or a healthy co-twin of an affected twin (not recorded which). The sample comprised blood. The J gene is TRBJ2-4, the V gene TRBV7-2. The CDR3 sequence is CASSSHQNIQYF.